This is a list of T cell receptor beta chains from one sample in a study of blood T cell repertoires in COVID-19. Profiled with immunoSEQ multiplex PCR; TCRdb holds only in-frame clones, not every one. The repertoire holds some 520,000 clones, with roughly nine tenths as singletons. Sequences were obtained from peripheral blood. The receptors were gathered from a man younger than 35 with COVID-19, enrolled during active disease. Each CDR3 is given without its conserved first and last residue.

CDR3 length,J gene,V gene,CDR3 protein
13,TRBJ1-6,TRBV5-4,ASTQGGVGNSPLH
13,TRBJ1-2,TRBV3-1/TRBV3-2,ASSQGTGRTYGYT
12,TRBJ1-2,TRBV6-6,ASSARTGKIIYT
10,TRBJ1-1,TRBV12-3/TRBV12-4,ASSLSRVKAF
15,TRBJ2-3,TRBV5-1,ASSSTYSSASTDTQY
12,TRBJ2-3,TRBV30,AWSVGPGGDTQY
17,TRBJ1-6,TRBV18,ASSPPAQTGGVYNSPLH
13,TRBJ2-6,TRBV19,ASTSGGSGANVLT
11,TRBJ1-2,TRBV2,ASSEDRSYGYT
12,TRBJ2-5,TRBV5-1,ASSELAGGETQY
15,TRBJ2-7,TRBV5-1,ASSLGPSSGSTYEQY
14,TRBJ1-1,TRBV7-8,ASSLGRGTLNTEAF
12,TRBJ2-2,TRBV19,ASRDRTNTGELF
10,TRBJ2-4,TRBV19,ASSIGDRVGY
12,TRBJ2-7,TRBV2,ASSVGRDLYEQY
12,TRBJ2-1,TRBV10-3,AISADGLQNEQF
13,TRBJ2-5,TRBV30,AWSPPPSGHGSQY
11,TRBJ2-7,TRBV7-9,ASGYRGRWEQY
11,TRBJ2-1,TRBV27,ATTGPGYNEQF
11,TRBJ2-7,TRBV24-1,ATSGSWGADQY
11,TRBJ2-7,TRBV7-3,ASSLNGADEQY
13,TRBJ2-5,TRBV15,ATSRALTRGETQY
12,TRBJ2-7,TRBV3-1/TRBV3-2,ASSQLAGRYEQY
11,TRBJ2-7,TRBV18,ASSPRVGYEQY
18,TRBJ2-1,TRBV3-1/TRBV3-2,ASSQERRWRQGATTNEQF
9,TRBJ1-1,TRBV5-4,ASTGVTEAF
13,TRBJ1-5,TRBV3-1/TRBV3-2,ASSPSGTISQPQH
11,TRBJ1-2,TRBV6-5,ASSLTGGLSYT
12,TRBJ1-1,TRBV5-1,ASSSRDRGTEAF
13,TRBJ1-6,TRBV2,ASSTGTGYGSPLH
13,TRBJ1-5,TRBV6-5,ASSPTWQDNQPQH
11,TRBJ1-5,TRBV5-4,ASSLQGNQPQH
12,TRBJ2-7,TRBV19,ASSSGGSTYEQY
14,TRBJ1-1,TRBV19,ASSIGTGGVNTEAF
12,TRBJ2-1,TRBV29-1,SVAMGGGDNEQF